This T cell receptor (beta chain) came from a study of blood T cell repertoires in COVID-19. J was trimmed by 1 base and V by 3 bases; bases with no gene match: 10. The length of the CDR3 is 18 residues. Germline CDR1 MNHEY, CDR2 SMNVEV (reference sequence). Profiling relied on immunoSEQ multiplex PCR, and the TCRdb table lists in-frame clones only, not all of them. There are roughly 190,000 clones in the sample; approximately 85% occur only once, and approximately 5.1% lies in the top ten. This sequence originates from a woman in her 70s with active or convalescent COVID-19. The material sequenced was peripheral blood. The chain carries TRBV27 and TRBJ2-7, with 12 bases fitting TRBD2. The chain's CDR3 is CASSLRLAGVPSSYEQYF. CDR3 bases: TGTGCCAGCAGTTTGAGACTAGCGGGAGTCCCATCATCCTACGAGCAGTACTTC.